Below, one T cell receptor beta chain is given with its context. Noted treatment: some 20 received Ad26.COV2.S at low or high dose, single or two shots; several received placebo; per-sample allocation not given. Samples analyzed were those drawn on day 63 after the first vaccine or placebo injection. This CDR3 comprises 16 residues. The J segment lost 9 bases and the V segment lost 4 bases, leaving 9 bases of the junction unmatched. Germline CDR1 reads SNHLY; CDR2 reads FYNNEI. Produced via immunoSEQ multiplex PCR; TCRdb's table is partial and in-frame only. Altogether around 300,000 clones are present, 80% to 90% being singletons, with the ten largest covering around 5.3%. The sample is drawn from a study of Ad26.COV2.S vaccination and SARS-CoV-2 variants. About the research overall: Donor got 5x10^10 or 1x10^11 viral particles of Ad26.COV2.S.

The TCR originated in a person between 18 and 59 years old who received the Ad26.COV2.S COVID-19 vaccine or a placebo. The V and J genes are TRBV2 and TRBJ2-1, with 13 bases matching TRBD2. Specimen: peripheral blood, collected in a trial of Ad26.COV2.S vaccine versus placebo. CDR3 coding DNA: TGTGCCAGCAGTGCCCAACTAGCGGGAGGGCGCCCTGAGCAGTTCTTC. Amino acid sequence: CASSAQLAGGRPEQFF.